This T cell receptor (beta chain) was sequenced in a study of blood T cell repertoires in COVID-19. Study background: Both acute and convalescent COVID-19 samples were obtained from the United States, Italy and Spain.

Germline CDR1 reads SGHRS; CDR2 reads YFSETQ. The CDR3 runs to 18 residues. V lost 4 bases, J lost 9 bases, and 18 bases stayed unmatched. Some clones are missing from TCRdb's copy, which holds only in-frame ones; the method was immunoSEQ multiplex PCR. The table includes 150,000 to 200,000 clones, approximately 86% detected once. This chain links TRBV5-1 with TRBJ2-1; 11 bases are shared with TRBD1. Sequencing was done on a sample of peripheral blood. The sequence came from a man aged 45 to 65 with active or convalescent COVID-19. CDR3 amino acids: CASSLQASGTGGFGEQFF. CDR3 DNA sequence: TGCGCCAGCAGCCTCCAAGCCTCCGGGACAGGGGGTTTTGGTGAGCAGTTCTTC.